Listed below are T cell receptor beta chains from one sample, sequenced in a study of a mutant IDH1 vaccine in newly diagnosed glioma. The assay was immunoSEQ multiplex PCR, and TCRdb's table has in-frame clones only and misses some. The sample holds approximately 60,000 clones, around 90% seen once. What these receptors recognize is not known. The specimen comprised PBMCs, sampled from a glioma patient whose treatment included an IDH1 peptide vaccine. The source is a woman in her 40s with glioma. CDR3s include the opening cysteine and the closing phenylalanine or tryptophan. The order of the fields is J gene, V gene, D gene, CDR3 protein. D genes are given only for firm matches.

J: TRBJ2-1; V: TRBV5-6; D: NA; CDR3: CASSLSLVARQRDSNEQFF
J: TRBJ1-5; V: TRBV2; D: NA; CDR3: CASSAGSVTPQHF
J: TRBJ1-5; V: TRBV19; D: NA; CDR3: CASRASLGSNQPQHF
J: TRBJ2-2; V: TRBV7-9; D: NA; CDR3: CAISPRQGPGELFF
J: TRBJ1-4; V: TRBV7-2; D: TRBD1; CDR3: CASSLETGGEEKLFF
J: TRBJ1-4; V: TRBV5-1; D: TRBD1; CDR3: CASSRGQGTEKLFF
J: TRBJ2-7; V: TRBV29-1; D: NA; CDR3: CSGGTGTGGEQYF
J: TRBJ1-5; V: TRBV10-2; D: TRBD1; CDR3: CASSEGTGGQPQHF
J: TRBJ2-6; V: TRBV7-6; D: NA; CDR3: CASSFGTAGDGANVLTF
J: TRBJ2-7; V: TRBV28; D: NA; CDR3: CASSSTAYEQYF
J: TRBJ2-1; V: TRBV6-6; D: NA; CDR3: CASSYSAGVYNEQFF